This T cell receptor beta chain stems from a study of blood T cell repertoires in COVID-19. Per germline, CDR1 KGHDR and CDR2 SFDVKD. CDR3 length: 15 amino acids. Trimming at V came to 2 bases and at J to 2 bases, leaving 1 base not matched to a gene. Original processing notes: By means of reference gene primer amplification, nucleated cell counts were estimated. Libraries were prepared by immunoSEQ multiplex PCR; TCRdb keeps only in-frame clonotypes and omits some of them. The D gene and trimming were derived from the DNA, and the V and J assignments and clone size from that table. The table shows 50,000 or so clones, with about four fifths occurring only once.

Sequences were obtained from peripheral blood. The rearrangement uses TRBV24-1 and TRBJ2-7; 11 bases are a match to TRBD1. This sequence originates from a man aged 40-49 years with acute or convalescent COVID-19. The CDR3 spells CATSDSGQGAYEQYF. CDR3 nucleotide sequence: TGTGCCACCAGTGATTCGGGACAGGGGGCCTACGAGCAGTACTTC.